This TCR beta chain was identified in a study of response to subunit inactivated influenza vaccine. Study-level findings and limits: T cells newly recruited by each seasonal influenza vaccination are few, the authors suggested.

Using its own MiXCR run on the RT-PCR reads, TCRdb lists one record per CDR3 protein. The sample carries 200,000 to 300,000 distinct CDR3 sequences, 12% recorded once. This clonotype was observed a handful of times. The antigen is unknown. This CDR3 spans 18 amino acids. Trimming removed 5 bases from V and 6 bases from J; junction bases left unmatched: 21. Germline V gene lookup returns CDR1 SGHTA and CDR2 FQGTGA. The J gene is TRBJ2-7, the V gene TRBV7-3; 8 bases match TRBD1. The material sequenced was non-naive T cells sorted from PBMCs, taken around 14 days before vaccination. The origin of this receptor is a man in his fifties or sixties who received an inactivated influenza vaccine. CDR3 sequence: CASSPKERSGQGRLEQYF. CDR3 in DNA: TGTGCCAGCAGCCCAAAAGAACGCAGTGGACAGGGTCGTCTCGAGCAGTACTTC.